This TCR beta chain was sequenced for a study of cytomegalovirus exposure and HLA in healthy donors. On the study more broadly: Among roughly 180 million T cells, an earlier analysis found about 110 million unique TCR beta sequences. An early release of data contained 70 million to 95 million unique TCRs, which came from HLA-typed donors.

This CDR3 region has 16 residues. Germline-derived CDR1 and CDR2 are LNHDA and SQIVND (reference sequence). V lost 2 bases and J lost 5, with 18 bases in between. General study findings and limits: In vitro testing confirmed a few CMV-associated chains as specific for CMV antigens. When the data were analyzed later, several of the most significant clusters appeared to be linked to common viral pathogens.

Primers for the PCR totalled 60 Vbeta and 13 Jbeta. Repertoires were generated with immunoSEQ multiplex PCR, while TCRdb's copy carries only in-frame clones and drops some. Found here are approximately 190,000 clones, over 75% of them singletons; the top ten hold 3% to 4.5%. A remark on this clone: Its specificity is not known.

The sample consisted of PBMCs. The receptor was isolated from a man between 50 and 59 years old in good health and CMV-seronegative. The rearrangement uses TRBV19 and TRBJ1-2, with a weak D call TRBD1 (6 bases). In DNA form, the CDR3 reads TGTGCCAGTAGTATAAGTTTGGTCAGGGGCGCATATGGCTACACCTTC. This sequence encodes CASSISLVRGAYGYTF.